The entry that follows covers one T cell receptor beta chain sequence. This sample is part of a study of ipilimumab plus nivolumab after autologous stem cell transplantation. Across the whole study: DLBCL patients had primary refractory or relapsed disease.

Dosing: nivolumab 3 mg/kg IV, weeks 1, 4, 7, 10, then every two weeks to week 26. V lost 1 base to trimming and J lost 2 bases, with 4 bases between them. Germline CDR1 reads MNHEY; CDR2 reads SVGAGI. The CDR3 sequence is 13 residues long. Measured with immunoSEQ multiplex PCR; TCRdb has only the in-frame clones, and not every one. The repertoire consists of fewer than 85,000 clones, with 65% to 85% occurring once and the leading ten covering 2.2%. This sequence joins TRBV6-5 and TRBJ2-3; D uncertain. The sample consisted of PBMCs, taken in a trial of ipilimumab plus nivolumab as post-transplant consolidation. This TCR was recovered from a male donor with diffuse large B-cell lymphoma. This CDR3 is CASSYLITDTQYF. For the CDR3, the DNA is TGTGCCAGCAGTTACTTGATCACAGATACGCAGTATTTT.